These 21 T cell receptor beta chains originate from one sample sequenced in a study of beta chain features in type 1 diabetes. Broader study findings: Shorter TCRB CDR3s, moderately but significantly so, were found in Type 1 diabetes patients in all four CD4+ subsets.

Antigens of these TCRs are unknown. Reverse transcription of all isolated RNA meant that expressed TCRB transcripts were sequenced. The method was immunoSEQ multiplex PCR; TCRdb's version includes in-frame clones alone and lacks a portion of them. The sample has roughly 130,000 clones, about 16% seen once. The specimen was central memory CD4+ T cells from blood. These receptors all come from a man aged 25 to 40 with type 1 diabetes.

The chain joins TRBV6-6 to TRBJ1-6; D is unresolved. The CDR3 has 12 residues. V was shortened by 6 bases and J by 5 bases, with 5 bases between the two germline ends. Germline-derived CDR1 and CDR2 are MNHNY and SVGAGI (reference sequence). The CDR3 sequence: CASSQNNSPLHF. The CDR3 DNA reads TGTGCCAGCAGCCAAAATAATTCACCCCTCCACTTT.

This clone was observed a handful of times. Other nucleotide sequences from this sample produce the same CDR3. The chain is built from TRBV10-3 and TRBJ2-7; D is unclear. Trimming removed 0 bases from V and 4 bases from J, with 4 bases in between. The CDR3 runs 12 residues. Germline V gives CDR1 ENHRY, CDR2 SYGVKD. DNA for the CDR3: TGTGCCATCAGTGAGTCTGGTTACGAGCAGTACTTC. Protein product: CAISESGYEQYF.

This chain joins TRBV6-5 and TRBJ1-1; D unresolved. Trimming cost V 2 bases and J 0 bases, with 4 bases left between them. CDR1 is MNHEY, CDR2 SVGAGI, per germline. The CDR3 totals 13 residues. The CDR3 DNA sequence: TGTGCCAGCAGTTACAAGTTGAACACTGAAGCTTTCTTT. Residues: CASSYKLNTEAFF.

This clone has a handful of counts. The chain couples TRBV7-2 to TRBJ2-1; 8 nucleotides line up with TRBD1. J lost 4 bases, V lost 0 bases, and 8 bases had no gene match. The CDR3 is made up of 17 amino acids. CDR1 SGHTA and CDR2 FQGNSA come from the germline V gene. The DNA for the CDR3 is TGTGCCAGCAGCTTAGCCGTAGGACAGGGCCAATACAATGAGCAGTTCTTC. This gives the protein CASSLAVGQGQYNEQFF.

This clone was seen a handful of times. The chain is built from TRBV30 and TRBJ1-2, with TRBD1 as a possible D gene (5 bases). CDR1 GTSNPN and CDR2 SVGIG come from the germline V gene (reference sequence). The CDR3 has 13 amino acids. Trimming shortened V by 4 bases and J by 2 bases, and 11 bases separated the two germline ends. The CDR3 bases are TGTGCCTGGAATCCAGGGTGGAACTATGGCTACACCTTC. This translates into CAWNPGWNYGYTF.

V and J are TRBV2 and TRBJ1-1; 8 nucleotides align to TRBD1. The CDR3 contains 13 residues. CDR1 and CDR2 from the germline V gene are SNHLY and FYNNEI. With V trimmed by 7 bases and J by 7 bases, 8 bases remained unmatched. This CDR3 reads CASTLRTGSEAFF. DNA for the CDR3: TGTGCCAGCACCCTAAGGACAGGGAGTGAAGCTTTCTTT.

This clone was counted between two and nine times. This chain uses TRBV21-1 with TRBJ2-1; the table assigns TRBD1, which was not confirmed against the DNA. TRBV21-1 is termed a pseudogene. The CDR3 is 15 residues long. The CDR3 loop reads CASSRSTEIYNEQFF. The CDR3 coding sequence is TGTGCCAGCAGCAGATCGACAGAGATATACAATGAGCAGTTCTTC.

The chain links TRBV5-1 to TRBJ2-1; D ambiguous. Germline V gene data show CDR1 as SGHRS and CDR2 as YFSETQ. Trimming took 0 bases from V and 4 from J, leaving 5 bases between them. This CDR3 is 13 amino acids long. The CDR3: CASSLAQYNEQFF. CDR3 DNA: TGCGCCAGCAGCTTGGCCCAGTACAATGAGCAGTTCTTC.

The chain employs TRBV6-1 and TRBJ1-4; TRBD1 matches 8 bases. The V segment lost 7 bases and the J segment 7 bases; nucleotides outside the gene matches: 8. Germline V gene data show CDR1 as MNHNS and CDR2 as SASEGT. The CDR3 length is 14 residues. CDR3 bases: TGTGCCAGCACCATAGGACAGGGATCTGAAAAACTGTTTTTT. Amino acid sequence: CASTIGQGSEKLFF.

The CDR3 DNA sequence: TGTGCCAGCAGCCCCAGACAGGGACTAGGAGAGACCCAGTACTTC. It codes for CASSPRQGLGETQYF. This chain connects TRBV7-2 to TRBJ2-5, with a possible D match to TRBD2 (8 bases). Trimming left V 5 bases short and J 4 bases short, with 17 bases between. The CDR3 has 15 residues. Germline V lookup: CDR1 SGHTA, CDR2 FQGNSA.

This clone was detected a few times. The junction and the germline gene differ at one end; a read error may be behind it. This chain joins TRBV5-1 and TRBJ2-3; perhaps TRBD1 as D (6 bases). Germline CDR1 reads SGHRS; CDR2 reads YFSETQ. The CDR3 covers 17 residues. The CDR3 protein is CSSSLGPQGTSTDTQYF. The CDR3 nucleotides are TGCTCCAGCAGCTTGGGGCCACAGGGTACGAGCACAGATACGCAGTATTTT. Full variable domain (outside the CDR3, taken from reference TRBV5-1 and TRBJ2-3): KAGVTQTPRYLIKTRGQQVTLSCSPISGHRSVSWYQQTPGQGLQFLFEYFSETQRNKGNFPGRFSGRQFSNSRSEMNVSTLELGDSALYLCSSSLGPQGTSTDTQYFGPGTRLTVL.

This clone was detected only a few times. The rearrangement joins TRBV19 to TRBJ1-6; D remains ambiguous. The germline gives CDR1 LNHDA, CDR2 SQIVND (reference sequence). The V and J ends lost 6 bases and 6 bases respectively, with 12 bases between them. The CDR3 extends over 14 amino acids. CDR3 in DNA: TGTGCCAGTAGCACCGGGTCAAGTAATTCACCCCTCCACTTT. Translating it yields CASSTGSSNSPLHF.

The sample holds a few counts of this clone. This chain connects TRBV7-2 to TRBJ2-3, with TRBD1 matching 8 bases. The CDR3 totals 14 residues. Germline-derived CDR1 and CDR2 are SGHTA and FQGNSA. Trimming at V came to 3 bases and at J to 5 bases, leaving 4 bases not matched to a gene. CDR3 DNA: TGTGCCAGCAGCTTTCAGGGGGCCATAGATACGCAGTATTTT. The encoded protein is CASSFQGAIDTQYF.

The chain employs TRBV4-1 and TRBJ2-5; perhaps D is TRBD1 or TRBD2 (6 bases each). V dropped 7 bases and J dropped 1 base, with 16 bases sitting between them. Germline values: CDR1 MGHRA, CDR2 YSYEKL. The CDR3 is made up of 15 amino acids. CDR3 bases: TGCGCCAGCACGCCCTTGGGGGGCGGCCAAGAGACCCAGTACTTC. Translation: CASTPLGGGQETQYF.

This clone has more than one count but fewer than ten. The chain couples TRBV5-1 to TRBJ2-7; D is possibly TRBD2 (5 bases). V lost 4 bases and J 1 base, leaving 9 bases between the germline ends. Germline V gene lookup returns CDR1 SGHRS and CDR2 YFSETQ. The CDR3 has 13 amino acids. The CDR3 nucleotides read TGCGCCAGCAGCCCCGGCGGGTCCTACGAGCAGTACTTC. Translated: CASSPGGSYEQYF.

This sequence joins TRBV18 and TRBJ2-3; D may be TRBD2 (5 bases). Trimming shortened V by 2 bases and J by 5 bases, and 8 bases separated the two germline ends. From germline, CDR1 is KGHSH and CDR2 LQKENI. This CDR3 has 13 residues. The CDR3 protein is CASSPYSGDTQYF. CDR3 coding DNA: TGTGCCAGCTCACCATACAGCGGAGATACGCAGTATTTT.

This clone was counted only a few times. The chain combines TRBV27 with TRBJ2-4; possibly TRBD2 for D (6 bases). V lost 6 bases, J lost 0 bases, and 18 bases lay in between. Germline values: CDR1 MNHEY, CDR2 SMNVEV (reference sequence). The CDR3 has 17 residues. The CDR3 sequence is CASSPSRGGLAKNIQYF. The DNA for the CDR3 is TGTGCCAGCAGCCCTTCGAGGGGAGGATTAGCCAAAAACATTCAGTACTTC.

The rearrangement uses TRBV11-2 and TRBJ2-5, with a possible D match to TRBD2 (6 bases). CDR1 and CDR2 (germline): SGHAT, FQNNGV. The CDR3 has 14 residues. Trimming cost V 5 bases and J 2 bases, with 12 bases left between them. The CDR3 reads CASSPNSGQETQYF. In DNA, the CDR3 is TGTGCCAGCAGCCCAAACAGCGGGCAAGAGACCCAGTACTTC.

The V call is TRBV18, the J call TRBJ1-2; tentatively, D is TRBD1 (6 bases). The CDR3 runs 15 residues. Trimming stripped 0 bases from V and 6 bases from J, with 14 bases between. CDR1 is KGHSH, CDR2 LQKENI, per germline. The CDR3 is CASSPPSEGGNGYTF. In DNA form, the CDR3 reads TGTGCCAGCTCACCACCGTCGGAAGGGGGGAATGGCTACACCTTC.

This clone was recorded at least ten times. The rearrangement uses TRBV25-1 and TRBJ2-5; 9 bases match TRBD1. Germline CDR1 MGHDK, CDR2 SYGVNS. The V gene end was trimmed by 8 bases and the J gene end by 5 bases; junction bases not matched to a gene: 6. This CDR3 spans 13 amino acids. The CDR3 nucleotides read TGTGCCAGCGGGACAGGGCTAGGGGAGACCCAGTACTTC. It is translated as CASGTGLGETQYF.

This CDR3 is CSAGQGQETQYF. The CDR3 DNA follows: TGCAGCGCAGGACAGGGGCAAGAGACCCAGTACTTC. The chain carries TRBV29-1 and TRBJ2-5, with 9 bases identical to TRBD1. Germline loops: CDR1 SQVTM, CDR2 ANQGSEA. V was pared by 7 bases and J by 2 bases, with 2 bases of the junction left unmatched. The CDR3 is made up of 12 amino acids. Full variable domain (rest looked up from reference TRBV29-1 and TRBJ2-5): SAVISQKPSRDICQRGTSLTIQCQVDSQVTMMFWYRQQPGQSLTLIATANQGSEATYESGFVIDKFPISRPNLTFSTLTVSNMSPEDSSIYLCSAGQGQETQYFGPGTRLLVL.